This T cell receptor beta chain emerged from a study of T cell changes during pregnancy in multiple sclerosis. This table comes from immunoSEQ multiplex PCR, and its TCRdb copy is limited to in-frame clones, with some not included. The sample yields around 96,000 clones, about 94% seen once. V was pared by 3 bases and J by 8 bases, with 12 bases of the junction left unmatched. CDR3 length equals 16 residues. Germline V lookup: CDR1 MNHEY, CDR2 SMNVEV (reference sequence). This rearrangement joins TRBV27 to TRBJ2-1, with TRBD2 matching over 8 bases. The sequence was obtained from a female donor with multiple sclerosis, enrolled in a pregnancy study. This specimen was peripheral blood, taken in the third trimester of pregnancy. The chain's CDR3 is CASSFFGTSGTHEQFF. CDR3 sequence (DNA): TGTGCCAGCAGTTTTTTTGGTACTAGCGGCACTCATGAGCAGTTCTTC.